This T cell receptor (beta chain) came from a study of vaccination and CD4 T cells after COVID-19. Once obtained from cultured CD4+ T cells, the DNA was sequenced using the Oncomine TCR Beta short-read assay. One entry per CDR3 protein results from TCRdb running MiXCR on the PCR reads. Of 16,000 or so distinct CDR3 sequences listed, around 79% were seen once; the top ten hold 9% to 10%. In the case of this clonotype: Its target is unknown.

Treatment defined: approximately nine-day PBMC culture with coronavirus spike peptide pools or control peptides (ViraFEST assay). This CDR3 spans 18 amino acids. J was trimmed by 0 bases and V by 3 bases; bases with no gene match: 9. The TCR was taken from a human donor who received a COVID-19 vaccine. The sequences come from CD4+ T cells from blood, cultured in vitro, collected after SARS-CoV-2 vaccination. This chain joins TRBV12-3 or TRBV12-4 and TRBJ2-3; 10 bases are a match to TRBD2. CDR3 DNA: TGTGCCAGCAGTTTCCTCAGCGGGGGGGGATCTAGCACAGATACGCAGTATTTT. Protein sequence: CASSFLSGGGSSTDTQYF.